Listed below are T cell receptor beta chains from one sample, sequenced in a study of patients and donors after allogeneic stem cell transplantation. MiXCR, run by TCRdb on the RT-PCR reads, gives a single entry per CDR3 protein. The sample shows over 150,000 distinct CDR3 sequences, roughly 30% of them seen only once. The specimen sequenced was blood, either unsorted or a sorted T cell fraction (not recorded which). The receptors shown here come from a human donor who was either an allogeneic HSCT recipient or a stem cell or donor lymphocyte infusion donor (not recorded which). It is not recorded whose cells these are; they may come from a transplant donor. Both conserved end residues are part of each CDR3.

V: TRBV20-1; J: TRBJ1-1; CDR3: CSARDLQNTEAFF
V: TRBV12-3/TRBV12-4; J: TRBJ2-7; CDR3: CASSFYREGEEQYF
V: TRBV20-1; J: TRBJ2-7; CDR3: CSASSVLGEQYF
V: TRBV6-2/TRBV6-3; J: TRBJ1-6; CDR3: CASSQGISGNSPLHF
V: TRBV12-3/TRBV12-4; J: TRBJ2-1; CDR3: CASTSLNEQFF
V: TRBV5-6; J: TRBJ1-1; CDR3: CASSRPTGGTEAFF
V: TRBV6-5; J: TRBJ2-5; CDR3: CASRRLAGETQYF
V: TRBV25-1; J: TRBJ1-2; CDR3: CASSPLGRGRTPNYGYTF
V: TRBV20-1; J: TRBJ2-1; CDR3: CSAKVSSYNEQFF
V: TRBV20-1; J: TRBJ1-5; CDR3: CSAPTHLPQHF
V: TRBV20-1; J: TRBJ1-6; CDR3: CSAISGNSPLHF
V: TRBV20-1; J: TRBJ2-7; CDR3: CSATWPGGYEQYF
V: TRBV20-1; J: TRBJ1-1; CDR3: CSARGDTRTEAFF
V: TRBV30; J: TRBJ2-7; CDR3: CAWSSIYEQYF
V: TRBV20-1; J: TRBJ1-1; CDR3: CSASPTGFHTEAFF
V: TRBV24-1; J: TRBJ1-5; CDR3: CATSDFTGQGLATQHF
V: TRBV11-2; J: TRBJ2-1; CDR3: CASSSSGLAVNEQFF
V: TRBV6-6; J: TRBJ1-5; CDR3: CASTGGPVQPQHF
V: TRBV29-1; J: TRBJ1-3; CDR3: CSVVGQGRDTIYF
V: TRBV5-6; J: TRBJ2-7; CDR3: CASISTVLYEQYF
V: TRBV6-2/TRBV6-3; J: TRBJ1-1; CDR3: CASSSSYTEAFF
V: TRBV20-1; J: TRBJ2-3; CDR3: CSARLIAGVADTQYF
V: TRBV12-3/TRBV12-4; J: TRBJ1-1; CDR3: CASSVTGTTEAFF
V: TRBV6-1; J: TRBJ2-3; CDR3: CASSGLAGVTDTQYF
V: TRBV27; J: TRBJ2-7; CDR3: CASSFGQGFYEQYF
V: TRBV7-2; J: TRBJ2-2; CDR3: CASSSWPDSGRGELFF
V: TRBV5-1; J: TRBJ2-5; CDR3: CASSLRGGLETQYF
V: TRBV4-3; J: TRBJ2-3; CDR3: CASSQDDRGIDTQYF
V: TRBV5-1; J: TRBJ1-2; CDR3: CASSRAGEAGTYGYTF
V: TRBV15; J: TRBJ2-1; CDR3: CATSRTSGSIYNEQFF
V: TRBV3-1; J: TRBJ2-3; CDR3: CASSQDRLAGRADTQYF
V: TRBV7-2; J: TRBJ2-3; CDR3: CASSLDLTGADTQYF
V: TRBV24-1; J: TRBJ2-3; CDR3: CATSDSGQVTDTQYF
V: TRBV7-3; J: TRBJ1-2; CDR3: CASSPGPGGGYTF
V: TRBV6-5; J: TRBJ2-4; CDR3: CASSYSGVSWAKNIQYF
V: TRBV20-1; J: TRBJ2-7; CDR3: CSAPLEQYF
V: TRBV12-5; J: TRBJ1-3; CDR3: CAVTGSYSGNTIYF
V: TRBV20-1; J: TRBJ2-7; CDR3: CSASPGYEQYF
V: TRBV6-6; J: TRBJ2-7; CDR3: CASSPWTSGSLAYYEQYF
V: TRBV5-4; J: TRBJ2-5; CDR3: CASSLGQRGPGETQYF
V: TRBV4-3; J: TRBJ2-1; CDR3: CASSQGAGGYSYNEQFF
V: TRBV4-3; J: TRBJ1-6; CDR3: CASSQETAGYNSPLHF
V: TRBV10-3; J: TRBJ2-3; CDR3: CAISGQGDLPGWKDTQYF